This TCR beta chain is drawn from a study of blood T cell repertoires in COVID-19. Background on the study: Researchers got acute and convalescent COVID-19 samples from the United States, Italy and Spain. Sources were T cells, B-cell-depleted T cells, or PBMCs; the material itself was cDNA or gDNA.

Germline lookup yields CDR1 LNHDA and CDR2 SQIVND (reference sequence). The CDR3 has 15 amino acids. On this clone itself: Compared with germline, one end of the junction differs, possibly owing to a read error.

Methods used by the authors: The authors estimated nucleated cell counts from reference gene primer amplification. Data came from immunoSEQ multiplex PCR; TCRdb stores just in-frame clones and leaves some out. V, J and clone size derive from that table, while D and trimming were established from the DNA sequence. The table has more than 150,000 clones, 88% seen once; the top ten hold 2% to 2.5%. The chain employs TRBV19 and TRBJ2-7; weak D call: TRBD2 (5 bases). Sequencing was performed on peripheral blood. This TCR came from a man aged 65 to 85 with active or convalescent COVID-19. CDR3 sequence reads: CASSTKTTTSYEQYF. CDR3 coding DNA: TGTGCCAGTAGTACAAAAACGACTACCTCCTATGAGCAGTACTTC. Together with reference TRBV19 and TRBJ2-7, the CDR3 gives the full variable domain: DGGITQSPKYLFRKEGQNVTLSCEQNLNHDAMYWYRQDPGQGLRLIYYSQIVNDFQKGDIAEGYSVSREKKESFPLTVTSAQKNPTAFYLCASSTKTTTSYEQYFGPGTRLTVT.